This T cell receptor beta chain appears in the sequencing data of a study of T-cell reconstitution after alpha-beta-depleted transplantation in children. The library targeted TCRbeta and was prepared with unique molecular identifiers. TCRdb itself ran the PCR reads through MiXCR, one entry per CDR3 protein. The data contain fewer than 550,000 distinct CDR3 sequences, 9.5% to 12% of them seen just once; the ten biggest clones take up less than 15%. This TCR was recovered from a female patient aged 2-9 years who had a stem cell transplant for aplastic anemia, so the T cells may come from the graft donor. Sequenced material: PBMCs, mostly from graft donor cells, taken 180 days after TCRalphabeta/CD19-depleted stem cell transplant.

CDR3 protein: CSVEGGPYGYTF. The CDR3 coding sequence is TGCAGCGTTGAAGGGGGGCCCTATGGCTACACCTTC. The V gene is TRBV29-1, the J gene TRBJ1-2; tentative D call: TRBD1 (6 bases). The CDR3 contains 12 residues. The V end was cut by 1 base, the J end by 4 bases, with 7 bases between. Germline CDR1 is SQVTM and CDR2 is ANQGSEA. Based on the CDR3 plus reference TRBV29-1 and TRBJ1-2, the full variable domain is SAVISQKPSRDICQRGTSLTIQCQVDSQVTMMFWYRQQPGQSLTLIATANQGSEATYESGFVIDKFPISRPNLTFSTLTVSNMSPEDSSIYLCSVEGGPYGYTFGSGTRLTVV.